The rows below give T cell receptor beta chains drawn from one sample of a study of neurological immune-mediated disorders. TCRdb processed the 5' RACE reads anew with MiXCR; each CDR3 protein has one entry. The repertoire includes about 74,000 distinct CDR3 sequences, roughly 5% of them detected once, and 7.4% sits in the top ten. The sequenced sample was PBMCs. Receptors originate from a young man with multiple sclerosis. Each CDR3 is given with its conserved first and last residue. The D gene is left open where the match is weak. A clone size is listed for some rows: how often the clone was seen (once, few, many), or a class if it is expanded.

cdr3_nt: TGTGCCTGGAGTGTCTCTGGAGATACGCAGTATTTT; cdr3_aa: CAWSVSGDTQYF; d_call: .; clone_size: few; v_call: TRBV30; j_call: TRBJ2-3
cdr3_nt: TGTGCCAGCAGCTTAACTAGTGTCGTCTCAGATACGCAGTATTTT; cdr3_aa: CASSLTSVVSDTQYF; d_call: .; clone_size: many; v_call: TRBV7-3; j_call: TRBJ2-3
cdr3_nt: TGCGCCAGCAGCTTGGACGGGGGCTCCTACAATGAGCAGTTCTTC; cdr3_aa: CASSLDGGSYNEQFF; d_call: .; clone_size: many; v_call: TRBV5-1; j_call: TRBJ2-1
cdr3_nt: TGTGCCAGCAGCTTAGTGGGCAGGTCTGGAAACACCATATATTTT; cdr3_aa: CASSLVGRSGNTIYF; d_call: .; clone_size: many; v_call: TRBV7-2; j_call: TRBJ1-3
cdr3_nt: TGCGCCAGCAGCTTGGTGCCTAGCGGGTTGGCGGATACGCAGTATTTT; cdr3_aa: CASSLVPSGLADTQYF; d_call: TRBD2; clone_size: many; v_call: TRBV5-1; j_call: TRBJ2-3
cdr3_nt: TGCGCCAGCAGCGAACAATCCACCTACGAGCAGTACTTC; cdr3_aa: CASSEQSTYEQYF; d_call: .; clone_size: many; v_call: TRBV5-1; j_call: TRBJ2-7
cdr3_nt: TGTGCCAGCAGCGCAGGGACTAGCGGGATGAACACAGATACGCAGTATTTT; cdr3_aa: CASSAGTSGMNTDTQYF; d_call: TRBD2; clone_size: many; v_call: TRBV9; j_call: TRBJ2-3
cdr3_nt: TGCAGTGCTAGAGGCGTGGGTAGATTAGCCGGGGAGCTGTTTTTT; cdr3_aa: CSARGVGRLAGELFF; d_call: .; clone_size: many; v_call: TRBV20-1; j_call: TRBJ2-2
cdr3_nt: TGTGCCAGCAGCTCCCGGGAGGGCCGAGAGACCCAGTACTTC; cdr3_aa: CASSSREGRETQYF; d_call: TRBD2; clone_size: many; v_call: TRBV11-1; j_call: TRBJ2-5
cdr3_nt: TGCAGTGCTAGCCGCCCTGTACTAGCGGGGGTCACAGATACGCAGTATTTT; cdr3_aa: CSASRPVLAGVTDTQYF; d_call: TRBD2; clone_size: many; v_call: TRBV20-1; j_call: TRBJ2-3
cdr3_nt: TGTGCCAGTACCGGGGCAGACACTGAAGCTTTCTTT; cdr3_aa: CASTGADTEAFF; d_call: .; clone_size: many; v_call: TRBV19; j_call: TRBJ1-1
cdr3_nt: TGTGCCACCAGTGATAGGAGACTCGGTGAGCAGTTCTTC; cdr3_aa: CATSDRRLGEQFF; d_call: .; clone_size: many; v_call: TRBV24-1; j_call: TRBJ2-1
cdr3_nt: TGCGCCAGCAGCACCTGGACAGGGGACGAGCAGTACTTC; cdr3_aa: CASSTWTGDEQYF; d_call: TRBD1; clone_size: many; v_call: TRBV5-1; j_call: TRBJ2-7
cdr3_nt: TGTGCCAGCAGCATTAGGACAGGGGGGCTTCGGCAGTACTTC; cdr3_aa: CASSIRTGGLRQYF; d_call: TRBD1; clone_size: many; v_call: TRBV5-8; j_call: TRBJ2-7
cdr3_nt: TGTGCCAGCAGCACCCGGGGAAACATCTACGAGCAGTACTTC; cdr3_aa: CASSTRGNIYEQYF; d_call: .; clone_size: few; v_call: TRBV7-2; j_call: TRBJ2-7
cdr3_nt: TGTGCCAGCAGTCGGGGGCGGGGGGGCCGCACAGATACGCAGTATTTT; cdr3_aa: CASSRGRGGRTDTQYF; d_call: TRBD2; clone_size: many; v_call: TRBV12-3/TRBV12-4; j_call: TRBJ2-3
cdr3_nt: TGTGCCAGCAGCTTAGGTAGAAAGGGGAAGGAGGACACTGAAGCTTTCTTT; cdr3_aa: CASSLGRKGKEDTEAFF; d_call: .; clone_size: many; v_call: TRBV7-8; j_call: TRBJ1-1
cdr3_nt: TGTGCCAGCAGTTTAGCGCCACTAGCGGGAGGGGATGAGCAGTTCTTC; cdr3_aa: CASSLAPLAGGDEQFF; d_call: TRBD2; clone_size: few; v_call: TRBV12-3/TRBV12-4; j_call: TRBJ2-1
cdr3_nt: TGTGCCAGCAGCCCCGGAATTACTAGCGGAGAGACCCAGTACTTC; cdr3_aa: CASSPGITSGETQYF; d_call: TRBD2; clone_size: many; v_call: TRBV7-2; j_call: TRBJ2-5
cdr3_nt: TGCAGTGCTAGAGACGGACAGGCCATCTCCTACGAGCAGTACTTC; cdr3_aa: CSARDGQAISYEQYF; d_call: TRBD1; clone_size: many; v_call: TRBV20-1; j_call: TRBJ2-7
cdr3_nt: TGCAGTGCCCAAGTCAGGGGGCCCGATACGCAGTATTTT; cdr3_aa: CSAQVRGPDTQYF; d_call: TRBD1; clone_size: many; v_call: TRBV20-1; j_call: TRBJ2-3
cdr3_nt: TGTGCCAGCAGTAGCACCTTTTACAGGGGGTTTTTGACTGAAGCTTTCTTT; cdr3_aa: CASSSTFYRGFLTEAFF; d_call: TRBD1; clone_size: many; v_call: TRBV12-3/TRBV12-4; j_call: TRBJ1-1
cdr3_nt: TGCAGTGCTAGAATAGCGGGAGGGAGCTCCTACAATGAGCAGTTCTTC; cdr3_aa: CSARIAGGSSYNEQFF; d_call: TRBD2; clone_size: .; v_call: TRBV20-1; j_call: TRBJ2-1
cdr3_nt: TGTGCCAGCAGTTATGGCCGTGGGACAGGGAGGGGGTATGGCTACACCTTC; cdr3_aa: CASSYGRGTGRGYGYTF; d_call: TRBD1; clone_size: .; v_call: TRBV6-6; j_call: TRBJ1-2
cdr3_nt: TGCGCCAGCAGCTCGGGAACCGGGACTAGCGGGAGGCAGGCCGGGGAGCTGTTTTTT; cdr3_aa: CASSSGTGTSGRQAGELFF; d_call: TRBD2; clone_size: many; v_call: TRBV5-1; j_call: TRBJ2-2
cdr3_nt: TGTGCCAGCAGTTTTTTCACCGGGGAGCTGTTTTTT; cdr3_aa: CASSFFTGELFF; d_call: .; clone_size: many; v_call: TRBV6-2/TRBV6-3; j_call: TRBJ2-2
cdr3_nt: TGCGCCAGCAGCTCCGACAGTAGATCCTACAATGAGCAGTTCTTC; cdr3_aa: CASSSDSRSYNEQFF; d_call: .; clone_size: .; v_call: TRBV5-1; j_call: TRBJ2-1
cdr3_nt: TGTGCCACCAGCAGAGACCGACAATATGGCTACACCTTC; cdr3_aa: CATSRDRQYGYTF; d_call: .; clone_size: many; v_call: TRBV15; j_call: TRBJ1-2
cdr3_nt: TGTGCCAGCAGCGAGGGACTAGCGGGCGTCTCCTACGAGCAGTACTTC; cdr3_aa: CASSEGLAGVSYEQYF; d_call: TRBD2; clone_size: many; v_call: TRBV2; j_call: TRBJ2-7
cdr3_nt: TGCGCCAGCAGTCAACTCGGGGAGGGGGATAATTCACCCCTCAACTTT; cdr3_aa: CASSQLGEGDNSPLNF; d_call: .; clone_size: few; v_call: TRBV23-1; j_call: TRBJ1-6
cdr3_nt: TGTGCCATCAGTGAGTCCCAGGTCAATCAGCCCCAGAATTTT; cdr3_aa: CAISESQVNQPQNF; d_call: .; clone_size: .; v_call: TRBV10-3; j_call: TRBJ1-5
cdr3_nt: TGTGCCAGCAGTCAGACAGGGGGCGTCCACGAGCAGTACTTC; cdr3_aa: CASSQTGGVHEQYF; d_call: TRBD1; clone_size: many; v_call: TRBV12-3/TRBV12-4; j_call: TRBJ2-7
cdr3_nt: TGCGCCAGCAGTCCTAGCGGGGGGATGTACGAGCAGTACTTC; cdr3_aa: CASSPSGGMYEQYF; d_call: TRBD2; clone_size: many; v_call: TRBV5-1; j_call: TRBJ2-7
cdr3_nt: TGTGCCAGTAGTATGGATTTCGTGGAGCTGTTTTTT; cdr3_aa: CASSMDFVELFF; d_call: .; clone_size: .; v_call: TRBV19; j_call: TRBJ2-2
cdr3_nt: TGCAGTGCTAGAGATCTAGCGGGGGGGCTCGCCGGGGAGCTGTTTTTT; cdr3_aa: CSARDLAGGLAGELFF; d_call: TRBD2; clone_size: many; v_call: TRBV20-1; j_call: TRBJ2-2
cdr3_nt: TGTGCCAGCAGTTTATTGAGTTCCACAGGCTACGAGCAGTACTTC; cdr3_aa: CASSLLSSTGYEQYF; d_call: .; clone_size: many; v_call: TRBV27; j_call: TRBJ2-7
cdr3_nt: TGCGCCAGCAGGCGCCCGGGACAGGGGGCGACCGGGGAGCTGTTTTTT; cdr3_aa: CASRRPGQGATGELFF; d_call: TRBD1; clone_size: many; v_call: TRBV5-1; j_call: TRBJ2-2
cdr3_nt: TGTGCCAGCAGCCCGGGATCACGAGAGACCCAGTACTTC; cdr3_aa: CASSPGSRETQYF; d_call: .; clone_size: few; v_call: TRBV7-7; j_call: TRBJ2-5
cdr3_nt: TGCAGTGCTAGAGATAGGGTGACAGGGAGCTCCTACGAGCAGTACTTC; cdr3_aa: CSARDRVTGSSYEQYF; d_call: TRBD1; clone_size: few; v_call: TRBV20-1; j_call: TRBJ2-7
cdr3_nt: TGCAGTGCTAGAGTGCAGTACAATCAGCCCCAGCATTTT; cdr3_aa: CSARVQYNQPQHF; d_call: .; clone_size: many; v_call: TRBV20-1; j_call: TRBJ1-5
cdr3_nt: TGCGCCAGCAGCACAGCTATTCCGGGACAGGGGGATACGCAGTATTTT; cdr3_aa: CASSTAIPGQGDTQYF; d_call: TRBD1; clone_size: many; v_call: TRBV5-1; j_call: TRBJ2-3
cdr3_nt: TGTGCCAGCAGACGACGGACAATGATTGCCGAAGCTTTCTTT; cdr3_aa: CASRRRTMIAEAFF; d_call: .; clone_size: many; v_call: TRBV6-5; j_call: TRBJ1-1
cdr3_nt: TGTGCCAGCAGCTTATCAGGGAATAGTTCACCCCTCAACTTT; cdr3_aa: CASSLSGNSSPLNF; d_call: .; clone_size: few; v_call: TRBV7-9; j_call: TRBJ1-6
cdr3_nt: TGCAGTGCTAGGGGAGGGGGCGGCAATCAGCCCCAGCATTTT; cdr3_aa: CSARGGGGNQPQHF; d_call: TRBD1; clone_size: many; v_call: TRBV20-1; j_call: TRBJ1-5
cdr3_nt: TGTGCCAGCAGCCCAGACGGGACAGGGAATAATTCACCCCTCAACTTT; cdr3_aa: CASSPDGTGNNSPLNF; d_call: TRBD1; clone_size: few; v_call: TRBV5-6; j_call: TRBJ1-6
cdr3_nt: TGTGCCAGCAGCGCAGGGCCCTATGGCTACACCTTC; cdr3_aa: CASSAGPYGYTF; d_call: .; clone_size: many; v_call: TRBV9; j_call: TRBJ1-2
cdr3_nt: TGTGCCAGCTCGCTAACAGGGGTTGACTATGGCTACACCTTC; cdr3_aa: CASSLTGVDYGYTF; d_call: TRBD1; clone_size: .; v_call: TRBV18; j_call: TRBJ1-2
cdr3_nt: TGCGCCAGCAGCTTGGGCCAAGAGACCCAGTACTTC; cdr3_aa: CASSLGQETQYF; d_call: .; clone_size: many; v_call: TRBV5-1; j_call: TRBJ2-5
cdr3_nt: TGTGCCAGCAGCCAATTGGGCAGGGGGATCGACGAGCAGTACTTC; cdr3_aa: CASSQLGRGIDEQYF; d_call: TRBD1; clone_size: many; v_call: TRBV14; j_call: TRBJ2-7
cdr3_nt: TGTGCCACCAGCAGAGAAGGACATGAGACTGAAGCTTTCTTT; cdr3_aa: CATSREGHETEAFF; d_call: .; clone_size: many; v_call: TRBV15; j_call: TRBJ1-1
cdr3_nt: TGCGCCAGCAGCTTGTCCTGGACTCACAGAAGTTCCGGGGAGCTGTTTTTT; cdr3_aa: CASSLSWTHRSSGELFF; d_call: .; clone_size: many; v_call: TRBV5-1; j_call: TRBJ2-2
cdr3_nt: TGTGCCAGCAGACAAAGAAAGACCCAGTACTTC; cdr3_aa: CASRQRKTQYF; d_call: .; clone_size: many; v_call: TRBV6-6; j_call: TRBJ2-5
cdr3_nt: TGTGCCATCAGTGAGCCCACTGAAAAGACAGGGGCGAACCAAGAGACCCAGTACTTC; cdr3_aa: CAISEPTEKTGANQETQYF; d_call: TRBD1; clone_size: many; v_call: TRBV10-3; j_call: TRBJ2-5